The 24 T cell receptor beta chains in this list originate from one sample, sequenced in a study of blood T cell repertoires in COVID-19 (dated by TCRdb to the early 2020s). Receptors were amplified or captured by the immunoSEQ multiplex PCR assay. TCRdb took this table from immuneACCESS and kept in-frame rearrangements with V and J called. Such tables lack part of the clones; where checked against another copy, unresolved V genes explain under half of the gap, and the rest is unexplained. The sample table holds a few hundred thousand clones, of which more than 85% were seen once. Of the sample, approximately 3.7% falls within the top ten clones. The sequencing sample was made of PBMCs or T cells enriched from blood (not recorded which). The receptors were gathered from a woman in her thirties who had recovered from COVID-19.

V usage is TRBV25-1 and J usage is TRBJ2-1, with 7 bases fitting TRBD2. The ends lost 9 bases at V and 5 bases at J; junction bases unmatched: 10. The length of the CDR3 is 14 residues. The V gene's germline CDR1 is MGHDK and CDR2 SYGVNS. CDR3 sequence: CASRGGRNNNEQFF. The CDR3 DNA reads TGTGCCAGTCGGGGAGGGCGGAATAACAATGAGCAGTTCTTC.

The DNA of the CDR3 is TGTGCCAGCACCGAAAGGGGGTCGCCGGGGCAACGGAACTATGGCTACACCTTC. Protein: CASTERGSPGQRNYGYTF. The rearrangement uses TRBV7-2 and TRBJ1-2, with D maybe TRBD1 (6 bases). V was pared by 7 bases and J by 2 bases, with 26 bases between. Germline assignment: CDR1 SGHTA and CDR2 FQGNSA. This CDR3 is built from 18 residues.

This clone was counted only a few times. The V gene is TRBV11-2, the J gene TRBJ2-7; 8 nucleotides match TRBD1. Germline assignment: CDR1 SGHAT and CDR2 FQNNGV. The length of the CDR3 is 15 residues. The junction had 4 bases not matched to a gene; V was cut back by 0 bases and J by 3 bases. CDR3 sequence: CASSLDWTGIYEQYF. The CDR3, as DNA: TGTGCCAGCAGCTTAGATTGGACAGGGATCTACGAGCAGTACTTC.

Written as DNA, the CDR3 is TGCAGCGTTGACGGCCTAGCGGGAGAGGAAGAGCAGTTCTTC. Protein: CSVDGLAGEEEQFF. This chain joins TRBV29-1 and TRBJ2-1; 10 nucleotides line up with TRBD2. Germline V gives CDR1 SQVTM, CDR2 ANQGSEA. This CDR3 has 14 residues. V dropped 3 bases and J dropped 10; count of bases not matched to a gene: 9.

CDR3 in amino acids: CASSLYNEQFF. Here the CDR3 DNA reads TGCGCCAGCAGCTTGTATAATGAGCAGTTCTTC. The chain is built from TRBV5-1 and TRBJ2-1; D ambiguous. Germline-derived CDR1 and CDR2 are SGHRS and YFSETQ. The CDR3 runs 11 residues. V was clipped by 1 base and J by 7 bases, with 3 bases between them.

The chain uses TRBV4-1 and TRBJ2-1; TRBD2 agrees at 13 bases. CDR3 size: 16 residues. CDR1 MGHRA and CDR2 YSYEKL come from the germline V gene. J lost 7 bases, V lost 2 bases, and 5 bases had no gene match. The CDR3 loop reads CASSQRTSGSLNEQFF. The CDR3 DNA reads TGCGCCAGCAGCCAACGGACTAGCGGGAGTTTGAATGAGCAGTTCTTC.

V and J are TRBV6-2 or TRBV6-3 and TRBJ1-1, with D unclear. The germline CDR1 and CDR2 sequences are MNHEY and SVGEGT. V shed 0 bases and J shed 1 base, with 9 bases lying between them. The CDR3 sequence is 15 residues long. CDR3 in amino acids: CASSYSRRGNTEAFF. In DNA, the CDR3 is TGTGCCAGCAGTTACTCGAGGCGGGGGAACACTGAAGCTTTCTTT.

This rearrangement joins TRBV4-3 to TRBJ1-1, with no clear D. V lost 1 base to trimming and J lost 5 bases, with 11 bases between them. CDR3 length: 14 residues. From germline, CDR1 is LGHNA and CDR2 YSLEER. CDR3 coding DNA: TGCGCCAGCAGCCAAGTGCTCAGGCAGACTGAAGCTTTCTTT. Residues: CASSQVLRQTEAFF.

In the case of this clone: One end of the junction fails to match germline, which may point to a read error. The rearrangement joins TRBV4-2 to TRBJ1-6; 9 nucleotides line up with TRBD1. Germline V CDR1 and CDR2: LGHNA, YNFKEQ. CDR3 size: 17 residues. As DNA, the CDR3 is TGTGCCAGCAGCCAAGTTTGGGACAGGGATACGAATTCGCCCCTCCACTTT. Protein product: CASSQVWDRDTNSPLHF.

This chain uses TRBV6-6 with TRBJ2-1; no firm D call. CDR1 is MNHNY, CDR2 SVGAGI, per germline (reference sequence). The CDR3 runs 14 residues. The V and J ends lost 2 bases and 2 bases respectively, with 7 bases between them. The CDR3 loop reads CASSYGRPYNEQFF. CDR3 coding DNA: TGTGCCAGCAGTTACGGGCGACCCTACAATGAGCAGTTCTTC.

The rearrangement uses TRBV24-1 and TRBJ1-1; a possible D gene is TRBD1 (5 bases). V was trimmed by 0 bases and J by 1 base, leaving 14 bases between them. CDR1 and CDR2 (germline): KGHDR, SFDVKD. The CDR3 length is 17 residues. DNA of the CDR3: TGTGCCACCAGTGATTTGTCGGCAGGACATTCGAACACTGAAGCTTTCTTT. This translates into CATSDLSAGHSNTEAFF.

V and J are TRBV28 and TRBJ1-1, with unresolved D. This CDR3 has 13 amino acids. Germline V gene data show CDR1 as MDHEN and CDR2 as SYDVKM. V was shortened by 7 bases and J by 0 bases, with 9 bases between the two germline ends. CDR3 in DNA: TGTGCCAGCAATTGGCTGGTGAACACTGAAGCTTTCTTT. It specifies CASNWLVNTEAFF.

The chain recombines TRBV11-2 with TRBJ2-7; tentatively, D is TRBD2 (6 bases). The CDR3 consists of 17 residues. Germline CDR1 reads SGHAT; CDR2 reads FQNNGV. The V end lost 0 bases, the J end lost 3 bases, and 18 bases lay between the germline ends. The DNA of the CDR3 is TGTGCCAGCAGCTTAGATCTACACCGGGACTCCAACTACGAGCAGTACTTC. Amino acids: CASSLDLHRDSNYEQYF.

V is TRBV30 and J is TRBJ1-2; the match to TRBD1 covers 9 bases. The CDR3 sequence is 16 residues long. Germline assignment: CDR1 GTSNPN and CDR2 SVGIG (reference sequence). The J segment lost 6 bases and the V segment lost 5 bases, leaving 16 bases of the junction unmatched. CDR3 region: CAWGALISQGADGYTF. DNA of the CDR3: TGTGCCTGGGGGGCCCTAATTTCACAGGGGGCGGATGGCTACACCTTC.

This clone was counted a single time. The chain recombines TRBV6-5 with TRBJ1-2, with TRBD1 matching 9 bases. This CDR3 spans 14 amino acids. Germline lookup yields CDR1 MNHEY and CDR2 SVGAGI. The trim removed 8 bases at V and 3 bases at J, leaving 7 bases unmatched. Written as DNA, the CDR3 is TGTGCCAGCGGCTACAGGGGGCAATACTATGGCTACACCTTC. This gives the protein CASGYRGQYYGYTF.

This rearrangement joins TRBV12-3 or TRBV12-4 to TRBJ1-5; D unresolved. There are 12 residues in the CDR3. The V gene lost 6 bases and the J gene lost 5 bases, with 8 bases spanning the gap. In DNA, the CDR3 is TGTGCCAGCAGCCTCGGGTATCAGCCCCAGCATTTT. It translates to CASSLGYQPQHF.

The CDR3 DNA sequence: TGTGCCAGCAGCAATGGAGGGGCGGGATCACCCCTCCACTTT. It specifies CASSNGGAGSPLHF. V is TRBV9 and J is TRBJ1-6; D possibly corresponds to TRBD1 (5 bases). CDR3 size: 14 residues. Deletions cut 4 bases from V and 10 bases from J, with 15 bases between. CDR1 is SGDLS, CDR2 YYNGEE, per germline.

V is TRBV3-1 (or the pseudogene TRBV3-2) and J is TRBJ1-4; D is possibly TRBD1 (6 bases). V was trimmed by 0 bases and J by 0 bases, leaving 11 bases between them. The V gene's germline CDR1 is LGHDT and CDR2 YNNKEL (reference sequence). This CDR3 is 17 amino acids long. DNA for the CDR3: TGTGCCAGCAGCCAAGATGGGGGACATGCAACTAATGAAAAACTGTTTTTT. Translating gives CASSQDGGHATNEKLFF.

This sequence joins TRBV19 and TRBJ2-3; 12 nucleotides agree with TRBD2. Trimming at V came to 7 bases and at J to 5 bases, leaving 10 bases not matched to a gene. Germline V gene data show CDR1 as LNHDA and CDR2 as SQIVND (reference sequence). This CDR3 has 16 residues. The chain's CDR3 is CASTPRLAGEGDTQYF. The CDR3 DNA reads TGTGCCAGTACCCCCCGACTAGCGGGAGAGGGAGATACGCAGTATTTT.

The genes are TRBV14 and TRBJ1-1, with TRBD1 identical over 7 bases. The CDR3 is 14 amino acids. CDR1 is SGHDN, CDR2 FVKESK, per germline. With 2 bases clipped from V and 8 bases from J, the junction kept 8 bases outside the gene matches. This CDR3 is CASSQIYRGGEAFF. In nucleotides, the CDR3 is TGTGCCAGCAGCCAAATCTACAGGGGAGGAGAAGCTTTCTTT.

The genes are TRBV6-2 or TRBV6-3 and TRBJ1-6; D unclear. The CDR3 totals 17 residues. The V end was cut by 6 bases, the J end by 5 bases, with 20 bases between. Germline V gene sequence: CDR1 MNHEY, CDR2 SVGEGT. The CDR3: CASSDAAASNHNSPLHF. As DNA, the CDR3 is TGTGCCAGCAGCGACGCGGCAGCCAGTAATCATAATTCACCCCTCCACTTT.

This clone was counted between two and nine times. CDR3 in DNA: TGTGCCAGCAGTTACCGCCGGACAGGGGGGGTCAATGAGCAGTTCTTC. Protein: CASSYRRTGGVNEQFF. The gene calls are TRBV6-5 and TRBJ2-1; 10 bases are a match to TRBD1. The J segment lost 6 bases and the V segment lost 2 bases, leaving 7 bases of the junction unmatched. Per the germline V gene, CDR1 is MNHEY and CDR2 is SVGAGI. The CDR3 extends over 16 amino acids.

The chain is built from TRBV5-8 and TRBJ2-1; D is possibly TRBD1 (5 bases). The CDR3 runs 14 residues. The germline V gene encodes CDR1 SGHTS and CDR2 YDEGEE. Trimming cost V 0 bases and J 3 bases, with 7 bases left between them. The CDR3 is CASSLAGYYNEQFF. CDR3 sequence (DNA): TGTGCCAGCAGCTTGGCAGGGTACTACAATGAGCAGTTCTTC.

Written as DNA, the CDR3 is TGTGCCAGCAGTCCCGGGACAAAGGGCAAGTACTTATACGAGCAGTACTTC. Translated, it gives CASSPGTKGKYLYEQYF. This chain joins TRBV27 and TRBJ2-7; the D gene is possibly TRBD1 (6 bases). Per the germline V gene, CDR1 is MNHEY and CDR2 is SMNVEV (reference sequence). CDR3 length: 17 residues. V dropped 5 bases and J dropped 4 bases, with 24 bases sitting between them.